The T cell receptor beta chain under discussion was sequenced for a study of blood T cell repertoires in COVID-19. Study details: There were acute and convalescent COVID-19 samples, and they came from the United States, Italy and Spain. PBMCs, B-cell-depleted T cells, or T cells provided the cDNA or gDNA that made up the material.

V dropped 4 bases and J dropped 3 bases, with 13 bases sitting between them. The germline gives CDR1 SGHVS, CDR2 FQNEAQ. The CDR3 is 14 residues long. Original handling: Estimates of nucleated cell counts were drawn from the amplification of reference gene primers. Sequenced by immunoSEQ multiplex PCR; TCRdb stores in-frame clones only, minus some. The D gene and trimming were derived from the DNA, and the V and J assignments and clone size from that table. Seen here are tens of thousands of clones, about 85% observed once, and the top ten hold less than 15%. This TCR came from a human donor in a cohort sampled during active COVID-19. The V call is TRBV7-8, the J call TRBJ2-7, with D maybe TRBD1 (6 bases). The sequenced sample was peripheral blood. CDR3 region: CASSWPGQHYEQYF. The CDR3 region has the DNA TGTGCCAGCAGCTGGCCGGGACAACACTACGAGCAGTACTTC.